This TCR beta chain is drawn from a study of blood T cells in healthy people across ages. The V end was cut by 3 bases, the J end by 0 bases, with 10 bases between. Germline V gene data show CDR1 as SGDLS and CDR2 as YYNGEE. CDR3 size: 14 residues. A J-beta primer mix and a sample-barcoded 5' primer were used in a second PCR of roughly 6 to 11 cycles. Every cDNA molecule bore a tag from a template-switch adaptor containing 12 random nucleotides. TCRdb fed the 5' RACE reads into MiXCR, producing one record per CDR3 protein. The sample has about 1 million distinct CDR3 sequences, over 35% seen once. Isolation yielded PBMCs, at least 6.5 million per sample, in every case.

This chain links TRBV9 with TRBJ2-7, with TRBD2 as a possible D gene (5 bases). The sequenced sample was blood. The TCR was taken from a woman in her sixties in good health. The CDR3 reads CASSEAGPSYEQYF. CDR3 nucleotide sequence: TGTGCCAGCAGCGAGGCGGGTCCCTCCTACGAGCAGTACTTC.